The 2 T cell receptor beta chains presented below share a single source sample, sequenced in a study of blood T cells in healthy people across ages. Using a J-beta primer mix together with a sample-barcoded 5' primer, a second PCR was run for roughly 7 to 11 cycles. TCRdb used MiXCR to reprocess the 5' RACE reads, holding one entry per CDR3 protein. The sample shows over 700,000 distinct CDR3 sequences, 53% of them seen only once. The sample was blood. The origin of the receptors is an elderly man in good health.

The chain carries TRBV27 and TRBJ2-3; 11 bases fit TRBD2. CDR1 is MNHEY, CDR2 SMNVEV, per germline (reference sequence). The CDR3 extends over 17 amino acids. The V and J ends lost 4 bases and 5 bases, in that order; junction bases with no gene match: 11. CDR3 loop: CASSSTRLAGWIDTQYF. The CDR3 DNA sequence: TGTGCCAGCAGTTCCACCCGACTAGCGGGATGGATAGATACGCAGTATTTT.

Comment on this clonotype: The junction differs from germline at one of its ends, possibly a read error. The chain couples TRBV6-2 or TRBV6-3 to TRBJ2-3, with D possibly being TRBD2 (6 bases). Germline assignment: CDR1 MNHEY and CDR2 SVGEGT. This CDR3 has 15 amino acids. CDR3 residues: CASSYAGLNTDTQYF. The CDR3 coding sequence is TGTGCCAGTAGTTATGCGGGACTCAACACAGATACGCAGTATTTT.